Listed here is a single TCR beta chain. This receptor's antigen is unknown. No base qualities exist here, and no much larger clone lies one base off it. This sample was included in a study of CD8+ T cells in alopecia areata listed by TCRdb under 2018. About the study as a whole: Treated patients were enrolled in an open-label pilot trial of oral tofacitinib at 5 to 10 mg twice daily for moderate-to-severe alopecia areata. Disease severity in treated patients was measured with the SALT score, which quantifies the percentage of affected scalp surface area. Patients on tofacitinib were biopsied at baseline and after 4 and 24 weeks of treatment, and several of the patients also had a later scalp biopsy. Human TCRbeta sequencing covered scalp tissue and sorted CD4+ and CD8+ peripheral blood T cells from patchy and totalis/universalis alopecia areata patients and healthy controls. immunoSEQ multiplex PCR using 35 Vbeta forward primers and 13 Jbeta reverse primers was used to amplify TCRbeta CDR3 regions. Tofacitinib was given for 6 to 18 months, followed by 6 months of follow-up off drug to assess delayed response and recurrence. RNA was extracted with the PAXgene miRNA kit for fixed scalp, the miRNeasy kit for PBMCs, and the RNeasy kit for mouse skin. To study T cell clonal expansion in alopecia areata, the researchers applied high-throughput TCRbeta sequencing to both the C3H/HeJ mouse model and human patients. Clonality in the scalp was compared among normal scalp (n=4), patchy alopecia areata scalp (n=8), and alopecia totalis/universalis scalp (n=8).

The germline V gene (reference sequence) supplies CDR1 SEHNR and CDR2 FQNEAQ. Inclusive of the bounding cysteine and phenylalanine, the CDR3 is 15 residues long. CDR3 DNA only is kept here, 45 bases in frame from base 1. Trimming at the junction amounts to 5 bases on V and 8 bases on J, and the germline ends lie 16 bases apart. Per the publication, the treatment or condition label means: oral pan-JAK inhibitor, 5-10 mg twice daily. Peripheral blood and lesional scalp punch biopsies were obtained from patients with alopecia areata. After PBMCs were isolated by density centrifugation and stained for CD3, CD4 and CD8, a FACSAria was used to sort CD4+ and CD8+ T cells. The library came from the immunoSEQ multiplex PCR assay. To provide template for TCR sequencing, every sample had RNA extracted and reverse transcribed into cDNA. SuperScript III was used to make first-strand cDNA, primed with a 2:1 mix of oligo-dT and random hexamers. A synthetic immune receptor repertoire was used to assess amplification bias, and residual bias was removed computationally. The source study handled its data this way. Raw reads were preprocessed to remove errors, and CDR3 was defined by IMGT conventions from the conserved cysteine to phenylalanine. Clonality was computed as 1 minus the Shannon entropy, with the entropy normalized by log2 of the number of productive unique TCRs. Whether scalp clones were CD4 or CD8 was inferred by matching scalp TCRbeta sequences against CD4 and CD8 repertoires sorted from blood. This immuneACCESS table, as held by TCRdb, lists in-frame sequences with V and J called but not all clones. Of the missing ones, under half trace to an unresolved V gene in checked studies; the others have no known cause. The V and J calls and the clone size are those of that table, but D and trimming were determined from the DNA. This sample holds tens of thousands of clones; more than 65% were observed only once. The ten largest make up 15% to 20% of the sample.

What the work shows at the level of the full study, not this receptor alone: Tofacitinib significantly lowered scalp clonality and the number of expanded CD8+ clones among the top 100 scalp clones. Because the treated cohort was small and included a single nonresponder, larger studies are needed to assess links between baseline CD8+ expansion and response. TCR sequences shared between patients were less clear than in mice, possibly partly because of HLA diversity in the patient population. Many expanded lesional clones were found to persist in scalp and blood during tofacitinib treatment, and relapse after treatment cessation may be partly explained by this persistence. Scalp TCR repertoire analysis is complicated because resident alphabeta T cells in normal human skin are also sequenced, whereas mouse skin is dominated by gammadelta T cells. Lesional scalp, especially in alopecia totalis/universalis, showed higher clonality and more expanded CD8+ clones than normal scalp, suggesting antigenic drive.

The receptor was isolated from a human donor with alopecia areata. The rearrangement combines TRBV7-9 with TRBJ1-6; TRBD1 is possibly the D segment (5 matching bases). The sample here was CD8+ T cells sorted from blood, taken at approximately week 44, from a patient treated with tofacitinib. At the DNA level, the sequence is TGTGCCAGCAGCCCCCTCATGGGGCTTGATTCACCCCTCCACTTT. Its protein reads: CASSPLMGLDSPLHF.